This section outlines one T cell receptor beta chain sequence together with its context. Its matching antigen is unknown. CD45RO-negative, CCR7-selected cells formed the naive CD8 fraction, which excluded terminally differentiated effector memory CD45RA+ cells. Profiling relied on immunoSEQ multiplex PCR, and the TCRdb table lists in-frame clones only, not all of them. The sample has just over 2,000,000 clones, about 95% seen once; the top ten hold around 1.1%. The length of the CDR3 is 15 residues. Germline V gene lookup returns CDR1 MNHEY and CDR2 SMNVEV (reference sequence). Trimming pared 2 bases from V and 5 bases from J, leaving 12 bases between. These data are taken from a study of shared clonotypes between healthy human individuals. Looking at the study overall: There were three CD4 naive, three CD4 memory, two CD8 naive and one CD8 memory plates per donor.

Study observations and caveats: Rarefaction gave evidence that sorted-subset sequencing remained incomplete despite large depth. Among donors, sharing of clonotypes was expected to be affected by sequencing depth.

The origin of this receptor is a man between 18 and 29 years old in good health. Sequences were obtained from naive CD8+ T cells sorted from blood. The rearrangement uses TRBV27 and TRBJ2-2; possibly TRBD2 for D (5 bases). The CDR3 DNA reads TGTGCCAGCAGTTTAAGCCCTAGCTCTACCGGGGAGCTGTTTTTT. Translated: CASSLSPSSTGELFF.